This is a list of T cell receptor beta chains from one sample in a study of T cell changes during pregnancy in multiple sclerosis. Profiled with immunoSEQ multiplex PCR; TCRdb holds only in-frame clones, not every one. This table holds 55,000 to 70,000 clones, approximately 86% found once. Sequencing used CD4+ T cells from peripheral blood mononuclear cells, obtained in the third trimester of pregnancy. The origin of the receptors is a female donor with multiple sclerosis, enrolled in a pregnancy study. Each CDR3 is given with its conserved first and last residue. The D gene is left open where the match is weak. Only part of the rows carry a size: once, few, many, or a class if the clone is expanded.

TRBJ2-3,.,.,TRBV5-1,TGCGCCAGCAGGGACTGGTATACTAGCACAGATACGCAGTATTTT,CASRDWYTSTDTQYF
TRBJ2-5,few,TRBD2,TRBV7-2,TGTGCCAGCAGCTATAGACTAGCGCAGGGGGAGACCCAGTACTTC,CASSYRLAQGETQYF
TRBJ2-1,.,TRBD2,TRBV12-5,TGTGCTAGTGGTTTGGCCTTAGCGGGTCCCTACAATGAGCAGTTCTTC,CASGLALAGPYNEQFF
TRBJ1-1,.,.,TRBV2,TGTGCCAGCAGTGATTTGACACCGCGGGGGATCCTCACTGAAGCTTTCTTT,CASSDLTPRGILTEAFF
TRBJ2-3,once,.,TRBV18,TGTGCCAGCTCACCCCCCGACAGACCAACCTCCTATTACACAGATACGCAGTATTTT,CASSPPDRPTSYYTDTQYF
TRBJ1-5,.,.,TRBV5-1,TGCGCCAGCAGCCCGGACACGCCAAGCAATCAGCCCCAGCATTTT,CASSPDTPSNQPQHF
TRBJ1-1,.,.,TRBV18,TGTGCCAGCTCACCGTCAACAGGGTTGAACACTGAAGCTTTCTTT,CASSPSTGLNTEAFF
TRBJ1-2,.,.,TRBV27,TGTGCCAGCAGTCACCCCCAGGGTGGCTACACCTTC,CASSHPQGGYTF
TRBJ1-6,.,.,TRBV7-6,TGTGCCAGCAGCTCTACCCTGGGAGAGTATTTGAGTTCACCCCTCCACTTT,CASSSTLGEYLSSPLHF
TRBJ1-1,few,TRBD1,TRBV18,TGTGCCAGCTCACCAAGGGGGCCCGAAGCTTTCTTT,CASSPRGPEAFF
TRBJ2-4,.,.,TRBV5-1,TGCGCCAGCAGCCCAGGGGTAGAAGCCAAAAACATTCAGTACTTC,CASSPGVEAKNIQYF
TRBJ2-7,.,TRBD1,TRBV27,TGTGCCAGCAGCCCGTCGTGGGACAGGACCTACGAGCAGTACTTC,CASSPSWDRTYEQYF
TRBJ2-7,once,TRBD1,TRBV7-9,TGTGCCAGCAGCCTCACATTATGGGACAGGGACTCCTACGAGCAGTACTTC,CASSLTLWDRDSYEQYF
TRBJ2-1,.,TRBD1,TRBV5-1,TGCGCCAGCCGCCTAGTGCCCGGGACAGGGGGTCAGTTCTTC,CASRLVPGTGGQFF
TRBJ2-1,.,.,TRBV5-1,TGCGCCAGCAGCATAGGATGGGGGGTAGCGGCAGACAATGAGCAGTTCTTC,CASSIGWGVAADNEQFF
TRBJ2-3,once,TRBD2,TRBV7-2,TGTGCCAGCAGCCTAGCGGGAGGTGCCAACACAGATACGCAGTATTTT,CASSLAGGANTDTQYF
TRBJ2-7,.,TRBD1,TRBV6-5,TGTGCCACGAGGGGGCCCGGGACAGGGGCTGGCGAGCAGTACTTC,CATRGPGTGAGEQYF
TRBJ2-1,.,.,TRBV29-1,TGCAGCGTTGCCAGGGAAAAAAGAAATGAGCAGTTCTTC,CSVAREKRNEQFF
TRBJ1-1,.,.,TRBV18,TGTGCCAGCTCACCAGAAGGGGTCGGGGCTTTCTTT,CASSPEGVGAFF
TRBJ2-5,.,TRBD1,TRBV19,TGTGCCAGTAAAGGGTGGGACAGGGGGCGTTTAGAGACCCAGTACTTC,CASKGWDRGRLETQYF
TRBJ1-2,once,.,TRBV19,TGTGCCAGTAGTGCGGGGTTTATCAGAGGCTACACCTTC,CASSAGFIRGYTF
TRBJ2-2,.,.,TRBV7-8,TGTGCCAGCAGCCCGTACACCGGGGAGCTGTTTTTT,CASSPYTGELFF
TRBJ1-2,.,.,TRBV6-6,TGTGCCAGCAGCCCTACGCGACAGACTCTCTATGGCTACACCTTC,CASSPTRQTLYGYTF
TRBJ1-6,.,.,TRBV6-1,TGTGCCAGCAGAGAGACGGCGGGCGGACATTCACCCCTCCACTTT,CASRETAGGHSPLHF
TRBJ1-1,once,TRBD1,TRBV18,TGTGCCAGCTCACCACCCGGGACAGGGGGCTTGGGCACTGAAGCTTTCTTT,CASSPPGTGGLGTEAFF
TRBJ2-2,.,TRBD2,TRBV7-9,TGTGCCAGCAGTTTGAAAGGGAGGGACACCGGGGAGCTGTTTTTT,CASSLKGRDTGELFF
TRBJ2-7,.,TRBD2,TRBV6-4,TGTGCCAGCAGGGGACTAGCGGGGACGCTACCCGAGCAGTACTTC,CASRGLAGTLPEQYF
TRBJ1-1,.,.,TRBV10-3,TGTGCCATCAGACCGGGGACTAACACTGAAGCTTTCTTT,CAIRPGTNTEAFF
TRBJ1-1,.,.,TRBV30,TGTGCCTGGAGTGTTAGGGGGAACACTGAAGCTTTCTTT,CAWSVRGNTEAFF
TRBJ1-1,.,.,TRBV7-2,TGTGCCAGCAACCAAAGGCCAGGCAAGCCTGAAGCTTTCTTT,CASNQRPGKPEAFF
TRBJ2-2,.,.,TRBV10-3,TGTGCCTCCGGACATAACACCGGGGAGCTGTTTTTT,CASGHNTGELFF
TRBJ2-3,few,TRBD2,TRBV7-8,TGTGCCAGCAGCCCCAGAGCGGGGGGGCGATTGTCGGCAGATACGCAGTATTTT,CASSPRAGGRLSADTQYF
TRBJ2-7,.,.,TRBV6-5,TGTGCCAGCACGGTCTCCCTAAATACCTACGAGCAGTACTTC,CASTVSLNTYEQYF
TRBJ1-5,.,.,TRBV23-1,TGCGCCAGCAGTCAAGCAACCCCTCACGGGCAGCCCCAGCATTTT,CASSQATPHGQPQHF
TRBJ2-2,.,TRBD2,TRBV7-2,TGTGCCAGCAGCTTAACTAGCGGGACCGGGGAGCTGTTTTTT,CASSLTSGTGELFF
TRBJ2-3,.,TRBD1,TRBV9,TGTGCCAGCAGCGCTGGACAGGGCCGGGGCACAGATACGCAGTATTTT,CASSAGQGRGTDTQYF
TRBJ2-7,once,.,TRBV12-5,TGTGCTAGTGCCTTGGACAGCTCCTACGAGCAGTACTTC,CASALDSSYEQYF
TRBJ1-1,.,TRBD1,TRBV6-5,TGTGCCAGCAGTTACGGGACAGGGGGTTCGGCTTTCTTT,CASSYGTGGSAFF
TRBJ2-2,.,.,TRBV11-3,TGTGCCAGCAGCCTGAGGTTGTCCGGGGAGCTGTTTTTT,CASSLRLSGELFF
TRBJ1-5,few,.,TRBV29-1,TGCAGCGTTGAAGGACACAGCAATCAGCCCCAGCATTTT,CSVEGHSNQPQHF
TRBJ2-7,.,TRBD1,TRBV6-1,TGTGCCAGCACCGACAGGGCCCCCTACGAGCAGTACTTC,CASTDRAPYEQYF
TRBJ1-1,.,TRBD1,TRBV5-8,TGTGCCAGCAGCTCCTGGACAGGGGACCGGGTCTCAGCTTTCTTT,CASSSWTGDRVSAFF
TRBJ2-5,.,.,TRBV10-1,TGCGCCAACCCAGCGGAGACGTACCAAGAGACCCAGTACTTC,CANPAETYQETQYF
TRBJ2-5,.,.,TRBV5-4,TGTGCCAGCAGCTTGGATGGGCTACAAGAGACCCAGTACTTC,CASSLDGLQETQYF
TRBJ2-7,.,TRBD1,TRBV10-3,TGTGCCGTGACAGGGGGCAGAGACGAGCAGTACTTC,CAVTGGRDEQYF
TRBJ1-5,.,.,TRBV19,TGTGCCAGTAGGCAGTATAGCAATCAGCCCCAGCATTTT,CASRQYSNQPQHF
TRBJ2-2,.,.,TRBV9,TGTGCCAGCAGCGTAGCACCTGCGACCGGGGAGCTGTTTTTT,CASSVAPATGELFF
TRBJ1-3,.,.,TRBV5-4,TGTGCCAGCAGCTGGGGGCACTTCTCTGGAAACACCATATATTTT,CASSWGHFSGNTIYF
TRBJ2-7,.,TRBD2,TRBV5-1,TGCGCCAGCAGCGTAGGTGGACTAGCGGGGGGGCAGGCCGAGCAGTACTTC,CASSVGGLAGGQAEQYF
TRBJ1-1,.,.,TRBV10-3,TGTGCCATCAATTCAGGGATTACTGAAGCTTTCTTT,CAINSGITEAFF
TRBJ1-2,.,.,TRBV7-9,TGTGCCAGCAGCTTAGCGGGGTGGGACACTCACTATGGCTACACCTTC,CASSLAGWDTHYGYTF
TRBJ1-2,.,.,TRBV7-8,TGTGCCAGCAGCGTATCCGTCAACGGGGGGCCGGGGTATGGCTACACCTTC,CASSVSVNGGPGYGYTF
TRBJ1-2,.,.,TRBV18,TGTGCCAGCTCACCCCCGGGTAACTATGGCTACACCTTC,CASSPPGNYGYTF
TRBJ2-6,.,.,TRBV19,TGTGCCAGCACAGGGACTGGGGCCAACGTCCTGACTTTC,CASTGTGANVLTF
TRBJ1-2,.,.,TRBV29-1,TGCAGCGTTGAGCGCAGGGTGAACTATGGCTACACCTTC,CSVERRVNYGYTF